The 20 T cell receptor beta chains below were found in one sample sequenced in a study of shared clonotypes between healthy human individuals. Naive CD8 populations comprised CD45RO-negative cells positively selected for CCR7, excluding terminally differentiated effector memory CD45RA+ cells. Generated by immunoSEQ multiplex PCR, the TCRdb table keeps only in-frame clones and is missing some. The sample includes roughly 2 million clones, 85% to 95% of them seen just once. The sequencing input was naive CD8+ T cells sorted from blood. These receptors came from a young man in good health.

CDR3 nucleotides: TGTGCCAGCAGCCCACTCCTATCAGGTGAGCAGTTCTTC. Translated, it gives CASSPLLSGEQFF. V is TRBV27 and J is TRBJ2-1; D gene unclear. The V end lost 6 bases, the J end lost 9 bases, and 15 bases lay between the germline ends. From germline, CDR1 is MNHEY and CDR2 SMNVEV (reference sequence). This CDR3 is 13 amino acids long.

V and J are TRBV9 and TRBJ1-5, with no clear D. The V gene lost 3 bases and the J gene lost 1 base, with 8 bases spanning the gap. CDR1 is SGDLS, CDR2 YYNGEE, per germline. The CDR3 is 14 amino acids. CDR3 sequence: CASSGDTSNQPQHF. CDR3 coding DNA: TGTGCCAGCAGCGGCGACACGAGCAATCAGCCCCAGCATTTT.

The chain uses TRBV4-1 and TRBJ1-1; D remains ambiguous. V was trimmed by 4 bases and J by 0 bases, leaving 9 bases between them. This CDR3 is built from 14 residues. CDR1 and CDR2 (germline): MGHRA, YSYEKL. The CDR3 DNA sequence: TGCGCCAGCAGCCTTGCCGCGATGAACACTGAAGCTTTCTTT. Protein: CASSLAAMNTEAFF.

In this sample, this clone turned up once. The chain carries TRBV7-9 and TRBJ1-2; 8 bases agree with TRBD1. The CDR3 covers 14 residues. Looked up from germline, CDR1 is SEHNR and CDR2 is FQNEAQ (reference sequence). With V trimmed by 5 bases and J by 3 bases, 5 bases remained unmatched. CDR3 coding DNA: TGTGCCAGCAGCCCCCGACAGGGGTACTATGGCTACACCTTC. Translating it yields CASSPRQGYYGYTF.

The genes are TRBV4-3 and TRBJ1-5, with D maybe TRBD1 (6 bases). The germline V gene has CDR1 LGHNA and CDR2 YSLEER. This CDR3 has 15 residues. Trimming pared 5 bases from V and 5 bases from J, leaving 16 bases between. CDR3: CASSFIYKGDQPQHF. The CDR3 nucleotides read TGCGCCAGCAGCTTTATCTACAAGGGGGATCAGCCCCAGCATTTT.

The chain couples TRBV19 to TRBJ1-5, with D maybe TRBD1 (6 bases). Germline V gives CDR1 LNHDA, CDR2 SQIVND (reference sequence). The V and J ends lost 3 bases and 2 bases respectively, with 11 bases between them. The CDR3 is made up of 15 amino acids. CDR3 nucleotide sequence: TGTGCCAGTAGTATCAAGGGGGGAGGCAATCAGCCCCAGCATTTT. This codes for CASSIKGGGNQPQHF.

The gene calls are TRBV4-1 and TRBJ2-7; 8 bases fit TRBD2. Trimming cost V 4 bases and J 7 bases; bases outside gene matches: 15. The CDR3 loop spans 16 amino acids. Germline CDR1 and CDR2: MGHRA and YSYEKL. The CDR3 DNA reads TGCGCCAGCAGCCCGGCGGGGGGCGGGGGAAGATATGAGCAGTACTTC. Its translation: CASSPAGGGGRYEQYF.

The rearrangement links TRBV13 to TRBJ1-1, with unresolved D. The CDR3 spans 17 residues. Trimming took 4 bases from V and 0 from J, leaving 18 bases between them. In germline, CDR1 is PRHDT, CDR2 FYEKMQ (reference sequence). CDR3 region: CASSSPPHEHVNTEAFF. CDR3 sequence (DNA): TGTGCCAGCAGCTCCCCCCCACATGAACACGTGAACACTGAAGCTTTCTTT.

This chain links TRBV11-2 with TRBJ1-4; no reliable D call. The CDR3 is 14 amino acids. Germline V lookup: CDR1 SGHAT, CDR2 FQNNGV. Trimming cost V 5 bases and J 8 bases, with 15 bases left between them. CDR3 sequence (DNA): TGTGCCAGCAGCCCTACCCCGGTGGGAGAAAAACTGTTTTTT. Translated: CASSPTPVGEKLFF.

The chain recombines TRBV19 with TRBJ2-7; 8 nucleotides match TRBD1. The CDR3 extends over 13 amino acids. Unmatched junction bases numbered 7, after V lost 4 bases and J lost 8 bases. Germline V gives CDR1 LNHDA, CDR2 SQIVND (reference sequence). Here the CDR3 reads CASSTGQGYQQYF. CDR3 nucleotides: TGTGCCAGTAGTACCGGACAGGGATATCAGCAGTACTTC. Based on the CDR3 plus reference TRBV19 and TRBJ2-7, the full variable domain is DGGITQSPKYLFRKEGQNVTLSCEQNLNHDAMYWYRQDPGQGLRLIYYSQIVNDFQKGDIAEGYSVSREKKESFPLTVTSAQKNPTAFYLCASSTGQGYQQYFGPGTRLTVT.

The genes are TRBV5-4 and TRBJ1-2; D is undetermined. V shed 4 bases and J shed 4 bases, with 11 bases lying between them. CDR1 is SGHNT and CDR2 is YYREEE in the germline V gene (reference sequence). The CDR3 runs 13 residues. CDR3 bases: TGTGCCAGCAGCCCGGGAGGGCCCTATGGCTACACCTTC. It encodes CASSPGGPYGYTF.

The genes are TRBV6-5 and TRBJ1-1; 8 bases align to TRBD1. Germline V CDR1 and CDR2: MNHEY, SVGAGI. The CDR3 spans 12 residues. V lost 4 bases and J lost 6; bases outside the gene matches: 1. CDR3 amino acids: CASSSGGPEAFF. Written as DNA, the CDR3 is TGTGCCAGCAGTTCAGGGGGCCCTGAAGCTTTCTTT.

This chain uses TRBV7-9 with TRBJ2-5; D remains ambiguous. This CDR3 is 15 amino acids long. V lost 1 base, J lost 5 bases, and 14 bases lay in between. Germline CDR1 is SEHNR and CDR2 is FQNEAQ (reference sequence). DNA of the CDR3: TGTGCCAGCAGCTTAGGGTCTTCAAGGTTGGAGACCCAGTACTTC. This encodes CASSLGSSRLETQYF.

This chain connects TRBV9 to TRBJ2-1, with 9 bases lining up with TRBD1. Germline CDR1 SGDLS, CDR2 YYNGEE. This CDR3 region has 14 residues. After removal of 0 bases from V and 9 bases from J, the junction contained 4 bases not matched to a gene. CDR3 amino acids: CASSVGDRVGEQFF. The CDR3 nucleotides read TGTGCCAGCAGCGTAGGGGACAGGGTGGGTGAGCAGTTCTTC.

To note about this clone: The same CDR3 arises from other DNA sequences in this sample as well. The DNA of the CDR3 is TGCGCCAGCAGCTTGTTTGCGGGAGGTAATGAGCAGTTCTTC. This encodes CASSLFAGGNEQFF. This sequence joins TRBV5-1 and TRBJ2-1, with 8 bases aligning to TRBD2. The CDR3 runs 14 residues. Losses at the gene ends were 1 base for V and 7 bases for J; bases not matched to a gene: 4. Looked up from germline, CDR1 is SGHRS and CDR2 is YFSETQ.

A note on this clone: The conserved final phenylalanine or tryptophan is absent from the CDR3, which likely points to a read error. The chain is built from TRBV30 and TRBJ2-7, with D maybe TRBD1 (5 bases). The CDR3 length is 12 residues. Deletions cut 0 bases from V and 6 bases from J, with 9 bases between. Germline values: CDR1 GTSNPN, CDR2 SVGIG (reference sequence). The CDR3 region is CAWSVTGSEQYL. The CDR3 DNA reads as TGTGCCTGGAGTGTTACAGGCAGCGAGCAGTACCTC.

The chain recombines TRBV2 with TRBJ2-3, with D perhaps TRBD2 (7 bases). Per germline, CDR1 SNHLY and CDR2 FYNNEI. Deletions cut 7 bases from V and 4 bases from J, with 18 bases between. The CDR3 runs 15 residues. Here the CDR3 reads CASTWGEGVPDTQYF. As DNA, the CDR3 is TGTGCCAGCACTTGGGGGGAGGGGGTACCAGATACGCAGTATTTT. The whole variable domain, filled in from reference TRBV2 and TRBJ2-3, reads EPEVTQTPSHQVTQMGQEVILRCVPISNHLYFYWYRQILGQKVEFLVSFYNNEISEKSEIFDDQFSVERPDGSNFTLKIRSTKLEDSAMYFCASTWGEGVPDTQYFGPGTRLTVL.

The chain is built from TRBV5-1 and TRBJ2-7; the match to TRBD1 covers 8 bases. The CDR3 is made up of 14 amino acids. Per germline, CDR1 SGHRS and CDR2 YFSETQ. Germline trimming cut 3 bases from V and 6 bases from J; bases unmatched to any gene: 8. Written as DNA, the CDR3 is TGCGCCAGCAGCTCCGGACAGGGATATGGCGAGCAGTACTTC. It yields the protein CASSSGQGYGEQYF.

The J gene is TRBJ1-5, the V gene TRBV7-9; maybe TRBD1 (5 bases). This CDR3 is built from 15 residues. CDR1 and CDR2 from the germline V gene are SEHNR and FQNEAQ (reference sequence). V was trimmed by 4 bases and J by 7 bases, leaving 17 bases between them. The chain's CDR3 is CASSSPRDAGQPQHF. DNA of the CDR3: TGTGCCAGCAGCTCTCCCAGGGACGCGGGACAGCCCCAGCATTTT. Filled out from reference TRBV7-9 and TRBJ1-5, the complete variable domain reads DTGVSQNPRHKITKRGQNVTFRCDPISEHNRLYWYRQTLGQGPEFLTYFQNEAQLEKSRLLSDRFSAERPKGSFSTLEIQRTEQGDSAMYLCASSSPRDAGQPQHFGDGTRLSIL.

The rearrangement uses TRBV19 and TRBJ2-7, with D uncertain. Between the trimmed V and J ends, which lost 4 bases and 7 bases, there was a span of 20 bases. Germline assignment: CDR1 LNHDA and CDR2 SQIVND (reference sequence). The CDR3 consists of 15 residues. CDR3 in DNA: TGTGCCAGTAGTACCTACCACTCCCTCCTGCTTGAGCAGTACTTC. Protein sequence: CASSTYHSLLLEQYF.